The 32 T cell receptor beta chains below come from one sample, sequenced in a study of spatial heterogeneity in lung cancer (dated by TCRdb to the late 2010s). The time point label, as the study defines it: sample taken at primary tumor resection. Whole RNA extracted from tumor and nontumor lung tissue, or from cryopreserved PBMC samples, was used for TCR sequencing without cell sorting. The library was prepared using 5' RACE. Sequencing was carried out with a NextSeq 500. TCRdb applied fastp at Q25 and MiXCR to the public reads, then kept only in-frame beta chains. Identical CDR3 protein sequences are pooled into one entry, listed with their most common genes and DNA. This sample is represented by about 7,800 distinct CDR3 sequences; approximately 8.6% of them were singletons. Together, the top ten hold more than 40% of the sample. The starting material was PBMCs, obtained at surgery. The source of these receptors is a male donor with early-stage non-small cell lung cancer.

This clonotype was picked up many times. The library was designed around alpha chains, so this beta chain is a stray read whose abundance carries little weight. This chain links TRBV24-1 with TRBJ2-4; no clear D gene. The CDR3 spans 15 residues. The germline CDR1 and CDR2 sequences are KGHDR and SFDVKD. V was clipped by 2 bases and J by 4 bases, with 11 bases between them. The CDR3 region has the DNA TGTGCCACCAGTGATTCTTTGGACGGTAAAAACATTCAGTACTTC. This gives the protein CATSDSLDGKNIQYF.

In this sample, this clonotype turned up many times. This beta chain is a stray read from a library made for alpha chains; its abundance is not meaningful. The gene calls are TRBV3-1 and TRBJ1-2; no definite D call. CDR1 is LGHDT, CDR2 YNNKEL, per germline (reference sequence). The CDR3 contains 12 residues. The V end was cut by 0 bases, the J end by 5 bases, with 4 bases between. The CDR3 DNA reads TGTGCCAGCAGCCAAGAAACTTATGGCTACACCTTC. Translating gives CASSQETYGYTF.

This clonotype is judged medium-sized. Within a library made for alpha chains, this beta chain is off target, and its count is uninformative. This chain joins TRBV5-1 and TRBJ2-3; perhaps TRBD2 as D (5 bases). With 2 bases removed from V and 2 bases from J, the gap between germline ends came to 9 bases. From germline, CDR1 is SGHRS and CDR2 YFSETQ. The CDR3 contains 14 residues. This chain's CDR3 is CASSFRLYTDTQYF. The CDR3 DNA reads TGCGCCAGCAGCTTCCGACTATACACAGATACGCAGTATTTT.

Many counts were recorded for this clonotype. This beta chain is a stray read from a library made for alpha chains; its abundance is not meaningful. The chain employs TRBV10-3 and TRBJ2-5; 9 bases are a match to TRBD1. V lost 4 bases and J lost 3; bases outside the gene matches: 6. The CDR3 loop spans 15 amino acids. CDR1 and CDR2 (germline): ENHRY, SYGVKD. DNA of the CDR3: TGTGCCATCAGTGGGACAGGGGCCCTCGAAGAGACCCAGTACTTC. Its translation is CAISGTGALEETQYF.

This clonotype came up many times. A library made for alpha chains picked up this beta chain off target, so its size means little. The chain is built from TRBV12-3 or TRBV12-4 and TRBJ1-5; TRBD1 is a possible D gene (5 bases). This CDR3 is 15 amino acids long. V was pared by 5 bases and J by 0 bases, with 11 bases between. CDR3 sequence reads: CASSRGGYSNQPQHF. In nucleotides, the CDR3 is TGTGCCAGCAGTCGCGGGGGGTATAGCAATCAGCCCCAGCATTTT.

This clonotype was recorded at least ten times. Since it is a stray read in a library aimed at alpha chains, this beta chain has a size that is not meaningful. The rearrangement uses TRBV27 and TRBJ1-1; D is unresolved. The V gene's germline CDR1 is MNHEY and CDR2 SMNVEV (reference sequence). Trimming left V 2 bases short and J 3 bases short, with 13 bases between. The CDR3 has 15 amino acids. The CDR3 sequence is CASSLLGDAHTEAFF. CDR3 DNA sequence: TGTGCCAGCAGTTTACTCGGGGATGCGCACACTGAAGCTTTCTTT.

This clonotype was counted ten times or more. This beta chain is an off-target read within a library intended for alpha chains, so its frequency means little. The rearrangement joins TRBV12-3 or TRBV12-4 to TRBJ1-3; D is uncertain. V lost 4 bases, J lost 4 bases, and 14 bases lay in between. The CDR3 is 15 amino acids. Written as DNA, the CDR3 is TGTGCCAGCAGTTGGCCGGGAGCAAGGGGAAACACCATATATTTT. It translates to CASSWPGARGNTIYF.

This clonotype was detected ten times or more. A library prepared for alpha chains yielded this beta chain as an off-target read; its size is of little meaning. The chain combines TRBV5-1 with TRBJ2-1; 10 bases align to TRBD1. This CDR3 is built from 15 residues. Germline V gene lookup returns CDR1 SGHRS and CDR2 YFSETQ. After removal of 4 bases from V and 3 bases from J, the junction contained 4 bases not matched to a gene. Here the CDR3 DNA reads TGCGCCAGCAGCACAGGACAGGGGGACTACAATGAGCAGTTCTTC. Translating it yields CASSTGQGDYNEQFF.

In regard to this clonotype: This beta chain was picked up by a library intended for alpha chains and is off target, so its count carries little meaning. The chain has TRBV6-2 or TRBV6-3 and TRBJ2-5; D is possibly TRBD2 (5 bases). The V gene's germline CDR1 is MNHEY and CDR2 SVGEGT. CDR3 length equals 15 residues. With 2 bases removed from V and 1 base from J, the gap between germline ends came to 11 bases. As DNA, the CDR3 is TGTGCCAGCAGTTACCCCGGACTTCCCCAAGAGACCCAGTACTTC. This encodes CASSYPGLPQETQYF.

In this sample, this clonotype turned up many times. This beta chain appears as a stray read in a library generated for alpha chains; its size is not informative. CDR3 protein: CATSRGPEGWDEQYF. The CDR3 DNA follows: TGTGCCACCAGCAGAGGTCCCGAGGGGTGGGACGAGCAGTACTTC. The V gene is TRBV15, the J gene TRBJ2-7, with D perhaps matching TRBD1 or TRBD2 (5 bases each). Germline assignment: CDR1 LNHNV and CDR2 YYDKDF (reference sequence). The CDR3 contains 15 residues. Trimming took off 1 base at V and 5 bases at J, with 15 bases between the two ends. Combining the CDR3 with reference TRBV15 and TRBJ2-7 gives the whole variable domain DAMVIQNPRYQVTQFGKPVTLSCSQTLNHNVMYWYQQKSSQAPKLLFHYYDKDFNNEADTPDNFQSRRPNTSFCFLDIRSPGLGDTAMYLCATSRGPEGWDEQYFGPGTRLTVT.

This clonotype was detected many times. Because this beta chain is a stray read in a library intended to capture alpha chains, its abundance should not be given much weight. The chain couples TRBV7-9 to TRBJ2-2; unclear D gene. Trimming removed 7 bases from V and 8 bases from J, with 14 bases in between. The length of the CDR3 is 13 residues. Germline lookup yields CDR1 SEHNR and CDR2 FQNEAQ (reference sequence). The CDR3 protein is CASTPGLLGELFF. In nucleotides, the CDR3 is TGTGCCAGCACCCCGGGCCTCTTAGGGGAGCTGTTTTTT.

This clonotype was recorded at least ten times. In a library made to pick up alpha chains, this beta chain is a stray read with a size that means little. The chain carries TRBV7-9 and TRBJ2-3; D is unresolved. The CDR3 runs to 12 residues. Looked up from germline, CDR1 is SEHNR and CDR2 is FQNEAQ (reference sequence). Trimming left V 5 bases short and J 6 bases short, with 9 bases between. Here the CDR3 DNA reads TGTGCCAGCAGCCCATTAGGGGATACGCAGTATTTT. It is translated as CASSPLGDTQYF.

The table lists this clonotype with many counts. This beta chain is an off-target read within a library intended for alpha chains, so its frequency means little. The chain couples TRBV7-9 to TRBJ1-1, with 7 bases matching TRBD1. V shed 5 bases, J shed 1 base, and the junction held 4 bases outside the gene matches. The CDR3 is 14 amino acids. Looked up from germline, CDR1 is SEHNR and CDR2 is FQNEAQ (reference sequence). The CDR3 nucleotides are TGTGCCAGCAGCCTGGGGACAGCGAACACTGAAGCTTTCTTT. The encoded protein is CASSLGTANTEAFF.

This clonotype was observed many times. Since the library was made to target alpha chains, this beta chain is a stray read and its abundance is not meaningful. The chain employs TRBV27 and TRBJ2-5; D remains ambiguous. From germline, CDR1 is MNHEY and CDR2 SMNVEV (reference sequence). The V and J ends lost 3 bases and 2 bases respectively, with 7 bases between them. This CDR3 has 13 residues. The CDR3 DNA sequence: TGTGCCAGCAGTTTTCGGGTTCAAGAGACCCAGTACTTC. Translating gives CASSFRVQETQYF.

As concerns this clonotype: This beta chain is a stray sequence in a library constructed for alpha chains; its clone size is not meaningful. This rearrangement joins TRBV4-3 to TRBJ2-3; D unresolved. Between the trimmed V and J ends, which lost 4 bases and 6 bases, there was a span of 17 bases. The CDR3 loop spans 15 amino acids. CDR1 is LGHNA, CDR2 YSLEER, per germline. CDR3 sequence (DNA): TGCGCCAGCAGCCCCAAACGACTCCTATCGGATACGCAGTATTTT. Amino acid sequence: CASSPKRLLSDTQYF.

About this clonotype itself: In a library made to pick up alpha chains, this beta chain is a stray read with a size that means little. The chain's CDR3 is CAIQGGNTEAFF. CDR3 DNA sequence: TGTGCCATTCAAGGCGGGAACACTGAAGCTTTCTTT. The chain uses TRBV10-3 and TRBJ1-1; D gene unclear. The ends were cut back, 9 bases at V and 1 base at J, with 9 bases in the middle. Germline assignment: CDR1 ENHRY and CDR2 SYGVKD. CDR3 size: 12 residues.

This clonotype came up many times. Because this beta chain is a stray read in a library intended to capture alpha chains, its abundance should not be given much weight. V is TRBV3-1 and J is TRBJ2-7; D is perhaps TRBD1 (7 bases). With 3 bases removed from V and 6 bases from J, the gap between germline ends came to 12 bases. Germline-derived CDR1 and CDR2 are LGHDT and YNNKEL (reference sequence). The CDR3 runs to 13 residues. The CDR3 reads CASSQPRGAEQYF. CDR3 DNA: TGTGCCAGCAGCCAGCCCAGGGGGGCCGAGCAGTACTTC.

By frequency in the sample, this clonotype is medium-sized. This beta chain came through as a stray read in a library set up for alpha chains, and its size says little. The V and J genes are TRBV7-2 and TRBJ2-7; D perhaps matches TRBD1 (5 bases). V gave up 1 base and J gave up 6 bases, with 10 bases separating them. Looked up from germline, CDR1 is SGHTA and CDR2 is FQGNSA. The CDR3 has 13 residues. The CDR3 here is CASSLGRVGEQYF. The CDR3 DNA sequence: TGTGCCAGCAGCTTAGGCAGGGTGGGCGAGCAGTACTTC.

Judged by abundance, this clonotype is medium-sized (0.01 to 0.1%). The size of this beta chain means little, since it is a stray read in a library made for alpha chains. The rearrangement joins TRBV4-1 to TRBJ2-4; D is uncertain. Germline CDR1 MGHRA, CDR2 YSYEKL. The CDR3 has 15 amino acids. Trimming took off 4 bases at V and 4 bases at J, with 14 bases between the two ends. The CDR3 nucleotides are TGCGCCAGCAGCCGATCCCGATTTGGAAAAAACATTCAGTACTTC. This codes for CASSRSRFGKNIQYF.

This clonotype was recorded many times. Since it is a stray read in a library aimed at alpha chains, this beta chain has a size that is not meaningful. This chain's CDR3 is CASSRDREQPQHF. The CDR3 coding sequence is TGTGCCAGCTCACGGGACAGGGAGCAGCCCCAGCATTTT. The V gene is TRBV18, the J gene TRBJ1-5; 9 bases are a match to TRBD1. The CDR3 totals 13 residues. Germline loops: CDR1 KGHSH, CDR2 LQKENI. The trim removed 4 bases at V and 7 bases at J, leaving 2 bases unmatched.

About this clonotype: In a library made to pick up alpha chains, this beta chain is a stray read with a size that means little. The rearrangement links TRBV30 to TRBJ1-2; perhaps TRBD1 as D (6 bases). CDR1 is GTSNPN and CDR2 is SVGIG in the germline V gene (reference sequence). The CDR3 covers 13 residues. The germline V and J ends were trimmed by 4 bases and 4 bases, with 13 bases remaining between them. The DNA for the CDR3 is TGTGCCTGGAACGCACAGGGATTCTATGGCTACACCTTC. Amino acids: CAWNAQGFYGYTF. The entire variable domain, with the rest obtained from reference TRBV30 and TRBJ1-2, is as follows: SQTIHQWPATLVQPVGSPLSLECTVEGTSNPNLYWYRQAAGRGLQLLFYSVGIGQISSEVPQNLSASRPQDRQFILSSKKLLLSDSGFYLCAWNAQGFYGYTFGSGTRLTVV.

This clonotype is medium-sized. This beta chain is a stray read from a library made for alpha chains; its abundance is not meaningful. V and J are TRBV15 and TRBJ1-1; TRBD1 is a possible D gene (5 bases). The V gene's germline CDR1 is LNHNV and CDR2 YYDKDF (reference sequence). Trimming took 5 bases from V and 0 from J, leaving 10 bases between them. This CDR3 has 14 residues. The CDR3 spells CATSQGLLNTEAFF. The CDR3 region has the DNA TGTGCCACCAGCCAGGGTTTGTTGAACACTGAAGCTTTCTTT. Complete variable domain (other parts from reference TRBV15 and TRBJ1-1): DAMVIQNPRYQVTQFGKPVTLSCSQTLNHNVMYWYQQKSSQAPKLLFHYYDKDFNNEADTPDNFQSRRPNTSFCFLDIRSPGLGDTAMYLCATSQGLLNTEAFFGQGTRLTVV.

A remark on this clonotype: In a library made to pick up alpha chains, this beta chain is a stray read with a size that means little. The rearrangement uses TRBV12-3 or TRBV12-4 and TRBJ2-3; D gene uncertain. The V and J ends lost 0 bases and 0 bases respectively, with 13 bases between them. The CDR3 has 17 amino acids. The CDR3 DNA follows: TGTGCCAGCAGTTTAGCGTTGAAAGTGATAAGCACAGATACGCAGTATTTT. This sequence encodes CASSLALKVISTDTQYF.

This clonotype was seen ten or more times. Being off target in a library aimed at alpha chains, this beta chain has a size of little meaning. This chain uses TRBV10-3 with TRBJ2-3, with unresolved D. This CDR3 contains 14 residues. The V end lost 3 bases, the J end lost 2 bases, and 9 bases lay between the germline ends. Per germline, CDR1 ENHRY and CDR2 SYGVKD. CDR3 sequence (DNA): TGTGCCATCAGTGATTCTGGGCCCACAGATACGCAGTATTTT. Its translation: CAISDSGPTDTQYF.

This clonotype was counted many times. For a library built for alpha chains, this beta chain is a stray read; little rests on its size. In DNA, the CDR3 is TGCGCCAGCAGCTCAGACAGGGGGAGCACTGAAGCTTTCTTT. It translates to CASSSDRGSTEAFF. The chain couples TRBV4-1 to TRBJ1-1, with 9 nucleotides matching TRBD1. The CDR3 has 14 residues. Per the germline V gene, CDR1 is MGHRA and CDR2 is YSYEKL. V trimming: 5 bases; J trimming: 4 bases; junction bases outside the gene matches: 5.

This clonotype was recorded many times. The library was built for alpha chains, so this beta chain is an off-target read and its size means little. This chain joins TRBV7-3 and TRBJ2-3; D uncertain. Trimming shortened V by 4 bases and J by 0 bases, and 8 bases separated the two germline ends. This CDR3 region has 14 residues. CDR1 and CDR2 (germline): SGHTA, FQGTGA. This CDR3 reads CASSSSVSTDTQYF. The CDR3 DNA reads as TGTGCCAGCAGCTCCTCGGTTAGCACAGATACGCAGTATTTT.

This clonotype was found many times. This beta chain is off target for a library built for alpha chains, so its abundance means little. The CDR3 DNA reads as TGTGCCAGCAGCTCCGGACAGGCATTGAAGGGCTACACCTTC. Its protein is CASSSGQALKGYTF. The V call is TRBV7-9, the J call TRBJ1-2, with 7 positions matching TRBD1. Germline lookup yields CDR1 SEHNR and CDR2 FQNEAQ (reference sequence). V trimming: 4 bases; J trimming: 8 bases; junction bases outside the gene matches: 10. The CDR3 runs to 14 residues.

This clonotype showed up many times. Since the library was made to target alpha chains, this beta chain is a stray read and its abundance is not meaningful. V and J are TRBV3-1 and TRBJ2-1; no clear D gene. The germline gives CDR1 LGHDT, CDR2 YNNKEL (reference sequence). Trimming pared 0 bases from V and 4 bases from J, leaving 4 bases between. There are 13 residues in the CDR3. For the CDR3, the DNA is TGTGCCAGCAGCCAAGATCGTTACAATGAGCAGTTCTTC. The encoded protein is CASSQDRYNEQFF.

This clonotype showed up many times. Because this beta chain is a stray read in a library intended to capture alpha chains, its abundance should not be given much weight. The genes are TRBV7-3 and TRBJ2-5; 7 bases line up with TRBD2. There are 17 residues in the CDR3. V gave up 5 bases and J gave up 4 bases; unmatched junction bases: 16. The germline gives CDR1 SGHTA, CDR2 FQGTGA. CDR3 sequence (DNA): TGTGCCAGCAGCCTCCAAGGTGGTCTAGCGGAGACAGAGACCCAGTACTTC. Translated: CASSLQGGLAETETQYF. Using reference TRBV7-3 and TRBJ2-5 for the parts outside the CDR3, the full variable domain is GAGVSQTPSNKVTEKGKYVELRCDPISGHTALYWYRQSLGQGPEFLIYFQGTGAADDSGLPNDRFFAVRPEGSVSTLKIQRTERGDSAVYLCASSLQGGLAETETQYFGPGTRLLVL.

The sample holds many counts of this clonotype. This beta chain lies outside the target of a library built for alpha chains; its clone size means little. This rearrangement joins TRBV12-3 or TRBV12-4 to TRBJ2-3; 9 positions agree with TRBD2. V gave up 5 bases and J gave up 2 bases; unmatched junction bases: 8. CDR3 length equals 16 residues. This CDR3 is CASSLGAGGTTDTQYF. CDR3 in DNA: TGTGCCAGCAGTCTCGGGGCGGGAGGGACCACAGATACGCAGTATTTT.

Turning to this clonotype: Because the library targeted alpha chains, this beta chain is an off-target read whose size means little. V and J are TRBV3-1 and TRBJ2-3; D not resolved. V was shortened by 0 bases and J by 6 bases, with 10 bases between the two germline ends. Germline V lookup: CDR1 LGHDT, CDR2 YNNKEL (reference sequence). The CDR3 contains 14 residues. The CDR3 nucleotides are TGTGCCAGCAGCCAAGAGTCGTGGGCGGATACGCAGTATTTT. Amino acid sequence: CASSQESWADTQYF.

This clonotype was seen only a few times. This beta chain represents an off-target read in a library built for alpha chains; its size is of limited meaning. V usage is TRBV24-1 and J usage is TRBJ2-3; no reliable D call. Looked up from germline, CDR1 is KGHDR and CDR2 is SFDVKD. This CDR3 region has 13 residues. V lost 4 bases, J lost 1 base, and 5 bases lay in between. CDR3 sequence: CATSEPGTDTQYF. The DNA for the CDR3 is TGTGCCACCAGTGAGCCCGGCACAGATACGCAGTATTTT.